This entry lists 32 T cell receptor beta chains sequenced from one sample in a study of shared clonotypes between healthy human individuals. Clones were sequenced by immunoSEQ multiplex PCR, and TCRdb holds only the in-frame ones, with some missing. The sample consists of about 1 million clones, about 75% of them appearing once. Input material: memory CD4+ T cells sorted from blood. The subset was: CD45RA-negative fraction. These receptors were taken from a man between 18 and 35 years old in good health.

The V and J genes are TRBV4-1 and TRBJ1-4; a possible D gene is TRBD1 (5 bases). This CDR3 contains 15 residues. The V gene lost 4 bases and the J gene lost 6 bases, with 15 bases spanning the gap. Germline V gene lookup returns CDR1 MGHRA and CDR2 YSYEKL. The CDR3 sequence is CASSPGRGDDEKLFF. DNA of the CDR3: TGCGCCAGCAGCCCGGGTAGAGGGGATGATGAAAAACTGTTTTTT.

The chain carries TRBV5-1 and TRBJ2-7, with 7 positions matching TRBD1. This CDR3 has 13 amino acids. CDR1 is SGHRS and CDR2 is YFSETQ in the germline V gene. The junction had 2 bases not matched to a gene; V was cut back by 4 bases and J by 1 base. CDR3 protein: CASSLTGSYEQYF. For the CDR3, the DNA is TGCGCCAGCAGCCTGACAGGGTCCTACGAGCAGTACTTC.

The gene calls are TRBV5-1 and TRBJ2-5; 10 bases match TRBD1. This CDR3 region has 16 residues. The V gene's germline CDR1 is SGHRS and CDR2 YFSETQ. Trimming cost V 0 bases and J 2 bases; bases outside gene matches: 4. CDR3 loop: CASSLADRGRQETQYF. The DNA for the CDR3 is TGCGCCAGCAGCTTGGCAGACAGGGGGCGACAAGAGACCCAGTACTTC.

This chain uses TRBV5-1 with TRBJ2-1, with 8 nucleotides matching TRBD1. CDR3 length equals 17 residues. The germline CDR1 and CDR2 sequences are SGHRS and YFSETQ. The V segment lost 2 bases and the J segment 1 base; nucleotides outside the gene matches: 8. The CDR3 region has the DNA TGCGCCAGCAGCTTTACAGGACAGGGAAGGTCCTACAATGAGCAGTTCTTC. Residues: CASSFTGQGRSYNEQFF.

This sequence joins TRBV7-9 and TRBJ1-4; tentatively, D is TRBD1 (5 bases). Trimming shortened V by 2 bases and J by 5 bases, and 12 bases separated the two germline ends. CDR3 size: 15 residues. Germline values: CDR1 SEHNR, CDR2 FQNEAQ (reference sequence). CDR3 sequence (DNA): TGTGCCAGCAGCTTAACGGGACGGCTGAATGAAAAACTGTTTTTT. The encoded protein is CASSLTGRLNEKLFF.

A remark on this clone: This sample also contains other DNA sequences that code for the same CDR3. The chain employs TRBV5-1 and TRBJ2-5, with 8 positions matching TRBD2. The germline V gene has CDR1 SGHRS and CDR2 YFSETQ. The CDR3 loop spans 14 amino acids. The junction had 4 bases not matched to a gene; V was cut back by 4 bases and J by 2 bases. CDR3 bases: TGCGCCAGCAGCCCCGGGACTAGTCAAGAGACCCAGTACTTC. Translating gives CASSPGTSQETQYF.

This rearrangement joins TRBV28 to TRBJ1-2; no reliable D call. Trimming removed 6 bases from V and 4 bases from J, with 9 bases in between. This CDR3 spans 12 amino acids. In germline, CDR1 is MDHEN, CDR2 SYDVKM. The CDR3 is CASSGEPYGYTF. CDR3 nucleotides: TGTGCCAGCAGCGGGGAACCCTATGGCTACACCTTC.

V is TRBV7-8 and J is TRBJ2-7, with D possibly called TRBD1 or TRBD2 (5 bases each). CDR3 size: 13 residues. Trimming left V 4 bases short and J 6 bases short, with 13 bases between. Germline CDR1 and CDR2: SGHVS and FQNEAQ. CDR3 region: CASSSGPAGEQYF. The CDR3 DNA sequence: TGTGCCAGCAGCTCGGGACCCGCGGGCGAGCAGTACTTC.

J is TRBJ1-6 and V is TRBV7-8; 8 nucleotides line up with TRBD1. CDR3 size: 15 residues. With V trimmed by 2 bases and J by 9 bases, 6 bases remained unmatched. Germline lookup yields CDR1 SGHVS and CDR2 FQNEAQ. The CDR3 bases are TGTGCCAGCAGCTTACAGGGGGCTCTTCCTTCACCCCTCCACTTT. Translation: CASSLQGALPSPLHF. The variable domain in full, completed from reference TRBV7-8 and TRBJ1-6, reads GAGVSQSPRYKVAKRGQDVALRCDPISGHVSLFWYQQALGQGPEFLTYFQNEAQLDKSGLPSDRFFAERPEGSVSTLKIQRTQQEDSAVYLCASSLQGALPSPLHFGNGTRLTVT.

This clone appeared a single time. The chain's CDR3 is CASMPKVITDTQYF. DNA for the CDR3: TGTGCCAGCATGCCAAAAGTCATCACAGATACGCAGTATTTT. This sequence joins TRBV5-6 and TRBJ2-3; D is unresolved. Germline V gene lookup returns CDR1 SGHDT and CDR2 YYEEEE. This CDR3 is 14 amino acids long. Between the trimmed V and J ends, which lost 6 bases and 2 bases, there was a span of 13 bases.

The rearrangement links TRBV12-5 to TRBJ2-3, with 8 bases that match TRBD2. The V segment lost 4 bases and the J segment 8 bases; nucleotides outside the gene matches: 5. The CDR3 runs to 13 residues. CDR1 LGHNT and CDR2 FRNRAP come from the germline V gene. The CDR3 bases are TGTGCTAGTGGTTCCGGGGGGGCCGTTACGCAGTATTTT. Its translation is CASGSGGAVTQYF. Combining the CDR3 with reference TRBV12-5 and TRBJ2-3 gives the whole variable domain DARVTQTPRHKVTEMGQEVTMRCQPILGHNTVFWYRQTMMQGLELLAYFRNRAPLDDSGMPKDRFSAEMPDATLATLKIQPSEPRDSAVYFCASGSGGAVTQYFGPGTRLTVL.

The V and J genes are TRBV6-1 and TRBJ1-5; perhaps TRBD1 as D (5 bases). The CDR3 spans 15 residues. Germline CDR1 reads MNHNS; CDR2 reads SASEGT. V shed 1 base and J shed 7 bases, with 14 bases lying between them. The CDR3 spells CASSEGGRTWQPQHF. As DNA, the CDR3 is TGTGCCAGCAGTGAAGGGGGCCGGACGTGGCAGCCCCAGCATTTT.

The gene calls are TRBV6-1 and TRBJ2-2; TRBD1 agrees at 9 bases. The CDR3 has 16 amino acids. Per germline, CDR1 MNHNS and CDR2 SASEGT. J was trimmed by 4 bases and V by 4 bases; bases with no gene match: 7. This chain's CDR3 is CASSGHQDRGTGELFF. CDR3 DNA: TGTGCCAGCAGTGGACACCAGGACAGGGGCACCGGGGAGCTGTTTTTT.

The chain is built from TRBV27 and TRBJ1-1, with TRBD1 as a possible D gene (5 bases). CDR3 length: 13 amino acids. Germline CDR1 and CDR2: MNHEY and SMNVEV (reference sequence). V lost 8 bases, J lost 4 bases, and 14 bases lay in between. CDR3 sequence: CASGGGGRTEAFF. The CDR3 DNA reads TGTGCCAGCGGCGGTGGGGGTCGCACTGAAGCTTTCTTT.

The chain carries TRBV2 and TRBJ2-2; D possibly corresponds to TRBD2 (6 bases). CDR1 is SNHLY, CDR2 FYNNEI, per germline. The CDR3 extends over 14 amino acids. V lost 6 bases and J lost 4, with 12 bases in between. This chain's CDR3 is CASSRDSSTGELFF. The CDR3 bases are TGTGCCAGCAGCCGGGACTCCTCCACCGGGGAGCTGTTTTTT.

This clone showed up just once. V gene TRBV7-9 combines with J gene TRBJ1-2, with 8 bases fitting TRBD1. CDR1 is SEHNR, CDR2 FQNEAQ, per germline (reference sequence). The CDR3 loop spans 11 amino acids. Trimming took 4 bases from V and 14 from J; bases not matched to a gene: 6. The CDR3, as DNA: TGTGCCAGCAGCTCCGCAGGGGGCGCAACCTTC. It is translated as CASSSAGGATF. The full variable domain, in which reference TRBV7-9 and TRBJ1-2 provide the parts outside the CDR3, is DTGVSQNPRHKITKRGQNVTFRCDPISEHNRLYWYRQTLGQGPEFLTYFQNEAQLEKSRLLSDRFSAERPKGSFSTLEIQRTEQGDSAMYLCASSSAGGATFGSGTRLTVV.

This clone was seen more than once but under ten times. The genes are TRBV10-2 and TRBJ1-6; no clear D. This CDR3 is 14 amino acids long. Germline values: CDR1 WSHSY, CDR2 SAAADI. Trimming removed 6 bases from V and 7 bases from J, with 13 bases in between. The CDR3 DNA reads as TGCGCCAGCAGCCTTGCGCCATTGAATTCACCCCTCCACTTT. It specifies CASSLAPLNSPLHF.

This chain uses TRBV4-3 with TRBJ1-3, with 10 positions matching TRBD1. The junction had 11 bases not matched to a gene; V was cut back by 0 bases and J by 3 bases. This CDR3 is 19 amino acids long. The germline gives CDR1 LGHNA, CDR2 YSLEER. In DNA, the CDR3 is TGCGCCAGCAGCCAAGATTACGCGACAGGGGGCAATCTTGGAAACACCATATATTTT. Its translation is CASSQDYATGGNLGNTIYF.

The gene calls are TRBV30 and TRBJ2-7; no clear D. The CDR3 covers 13 residues. Trimming left V 2 bases short and J 2 bases short, with 10 bases between. CDR1 and CDR2 from the germline V gene are GTSNPN and SVGIG (reference sequence). The CDR3 DNA follows: TGTGCCTGGAGTTCAGTGGGCACCTACGAGCAGTACTTC. It codes for CAWSSVGTYEQYF.

The rearrangement uses TRBV6-6 and TRBJ2-4; no definite D call. Trimming shortened V by 3 bases and J by 4 bases, and 10 bases separated the two germline ends. The CDR3 extends over 14 amino acids. Looked up from germline, CDR1 is MNHNY and CDR2 is SVGAGI (reference sequence). The CDR3 protein is CASSYRGDKNIQYF. DNA for the CDR3: TGTGCCAGCAGTTATCGAGGAGATAAAAACATTCAGTACTTC.

V and J are TRBV19 and TRBJ1-2; D uncertain. V dropped 4 bases and J dropped 0 bases, with 12 bases sitting between them. Germline CDR1 is LNHDA and CDR2 is SQIVND (reference sequence). The CDR3 has 15 residues. The DNA of the CDR3 is TGTGCCAGTAGTAAAAAACTATTAACTAACTATGGCTACACCTTC. This gives the protein CASSKKLLTNYGYTF.

V gene TRBV7-2 combines with J gene TRBJ1-5; the match to TRBD1 covers 11 bases. Germline V gene sequence: CDR1 SGHTA, CDR2 FQGNSA. This CDR3 has 16 amino acids. The J segment lost 6 bases and the V segment lost 5 bases, leaving 9 bases of the junction unmatched. CDR3 nucleotide sequence: TGTGCCAGCAGCCTTCAGGGACAGGGGGTGGGTCAGCCCCAGCATTTT. This gives the protein CASSLQGQGVGQPQHF.

The chain joins TRBV7-6 to TRBJ2-7; 11 positions match TRBD2. The CDR3 spans 15 residues. V lost 5 bases to trimming and J lost 4 bases; unmatched junction nucleotides: 7. Germline CDR1 and CDR2: SGHVS and FNYEAQ. As DNA, the CDR3 is TGTGCCAGCAGCCCAGGACTAGCGGGCCGATACGAGCAGTACTTC. Its translation is CASSPGLAGRYEQYF.

The chain recombines TRBV27 with TRBJ2-1; maybe TRBD1 (5 bases). V was trimmed by 0 bases and J by 1 base, leaving 7 bases between them. Germline V gene lookup returns CDR1 MNHEY and CDR2 SMNVEV (reference sequence). The CDR3 runs to 15 residues. The CDR3 bases are TGTGCCAGCAGTTTATCGACAGTTTCCTACAATGAGCAGTTCTTC. Translating gives CASSLSTVSYNEQFF.

The chain joins TRBV18 to TRBJ1-4; D may be TRBD1 (5 bases). CDR3 size: 15 residues. CDR1 KGHSH and CDR2 LQKENI come from the germline V gene. V was trimmed by 3 bases and J by 9 bases, leaving 17 bases between them. This CDR3 reads CASSPGGTQGKKLFF. The DNA for the CDR3 is TGTGCCAGCTCACCGGGAGGGACTCAGGGCAAAAAACTGTTTTTT.

There are a few counts of this clone. J is TRBJ1-1 and V is TRBV2; 9 bases line up with TRBD1. CDR3 length: 13 residues. The ends lost 7 bases at V and 9 bases at J; junction bases unmatched: 9. Germline CDR1 and CDR2: SNHLY and FYNNEI. The CDR3 DNA is TGTGCCAGCATGGACCGGGACAGGGCTCAAGCTTTCTTT. Translating it yields CASMDRDRAQAFF.

This clone was counted a few times. In nucleotides, the CDR3 is TGTGCCAGCTCACGGGATGTGGGATACGAGCAGTACTTC. Amino acid sequence: CASSRDVGYEQYF. V gene TRBV18 combines with J gene TRBJ2-7, with unresolved D. CDR3 size: 13 residues. Germline values: CDR1 KGHSH, CDR2 LQKENI. V lost 4 bases and J lost 4, with 11 bases in between.

The chain carries TRBV25-1 and TRBJ2-4; TRBD2 aligns across 8 bases. The CDR3 is 16 amino acids. With V trimmed by 4 bases and J by 0 bases, 5 bases remained unmatched. Per the germline V gene, CDR1 is MGHDK and CDR2 is SYGVNS. The CDR3 is CASSATGGLAKNIQYF. CDR3 DNA: TGTGCCAGCAGTGCAACGGGGGGGCTAGCCAAAAACATTCAGTACTTC.

V is TRBV6-5 and J is TRBJ2-4; tentatively, D is TRBD2 (6 bases). Germline CDR1 and CDR2: MNHEY and SVGAGI. This CDR3 has 15 residues. With 4 bases removed from V and 2 bases from J, the gap between germline ends came to 12 bases. In DNA, the CDR3 is TGTGCCAGCAGTTCTCCGGGAGTAACCAAAAACATTCAGTACTTC. It codes for CASSSPGVTKNIQYF.

V is TRBV6-5 and J is TRBJ2-5; no definite D call. The J call may be wrong; the DNA end is better matched by TRBJ2-7. The CDR3 consists of 11 residues. Germline V gene sequence: CDR1 MNHEY, CDR2 SVGAGI. The CDR3 is CASMNLYEQYF. The CDR3 region has the DNA TGTGCCAGCATGAACCTTTACGAGCAGTACTTC.

The chain links TRBV30 to TRBJ1-4; D gene unclear. The CDR3 runs to 15 residues. Trimming left V 5 bases short and J 0 bases short, with 13 bases between. Germline V gene data show CDR1 as GTSNPN and CDR2 as SVGIG (reference sequence). CDR3 protein: CAWVRDSATNEKLFF. CDR3 DNA sequence: TGTGCCTGGGTCCGGGATTCCGCAACTAATGAAAAACTGTTTTTT. Using reference TRBV30 and TRBJ1-4 for the parts outside the CDR3, the full variable domain is SQTIHQWPATLVQPVGSPLSLECTVEGTSNPNLYWYRQAAGRGLQLLFYSVGIGQISSEVPQNLSASRPQDRQFILSSKKLLLSDSGFYLCAWVRDSATNEKLFFGSGTQLSVL.

The J gene is TRBJ2-5, the V gene TRBV5-1; TRBD2 matches 8 bases. Unmatched junction bases numbered 7, after V lost 1 base and J lost 5 bases. The CDR3 is 15 residues long. CDR1 is SGHRS and CDR2 is YFSETQ in the germline V gene. CDR3 bases: TGCGCCAGCAGCTTGATGAGCGGGAGCCAGGAGACCCAGTACTTC. Translation: CASSLMSGSQETQYF.